Shown below are 8 T cell receptor beta chains from a single sample sequenced in a study of Ad26.COV2.S vaccination and SARS-CoV-2 variants. TCRdb's copy holds only in-frame clones and misses some; the assay was immunoSEQ multiplex PCR. The sample consists of 300,000 to 500,000 clones, more than 85% of them appearing once. The treatment is: around 19 received Ad26.COV2.S at low or high dose, single or two shots; 5 received placebo; per-sample allocation not given. Collection of the samples took place on day 63 after the first injection of vaccine or placebo. Sequenced here: peripheral blood, sampled in a trial of Ad26.COV2.S vaccine versus placebo. All receptors come from a person between 18 and 65 years old who received the Ad26.COV2.S COVID-19 vaccine or a placebo.

The rearrangement links TRBV7-9 to TRBJ2-1; D ambiguous. From germline, CDR1 is SEHNR and CDR2 FQNEAQ (reference sequence). This CDR3 has 13 amino acids. The V end lost 3 bases, the J end lost 5 bases, and 8 bases lay between the germline ends. The CDR3 DNA reads TGTGCCAGCAGCTTTGGCCCTAACAATGAGCAGTTCTTC. Translation: CASSFGPNNEQFF.

The J gene is TRBJ1-5, the V gene TRBV6-5, with a possible D match to TRBD1 (5 bases). The V and J ends lost 4 bases and 2 bases respectively, with 9 bases between them. The CDR3 extends over 14 amino acids. Germline values: CDR1 MNHEY, CDR2 SVGAGI. CDR3 sequence reads: CASSWGFGNQPQHF. DNA of the CDR3: TGTGCCAGCAGTTGGGGCTTCGGCAATCAGCCCCAGCATTTT.

This clone came up a few times. The rearrangement uses TRBV20-1 and TRBJ1-2; D not resolved. CDR3 length: 11 residues. The germline CDR1 and CDR2 sequences are DFQATT and SNEGSKA (reference sequence). V was trimmed by 6 bases and J by 5 bases, leaving 10 bases between them. The CDR3 loop is CSAPRMYGYTF. The DNA for the CDR3 is TGCAGTGCCCCTCGAATGTATGGCTACACCTTC.

The chain employs TRBV6-5 and TRBJ2-7, with 7 bases fitting TRBD2. Per the germline V gene, CDR1 is MNHEY and CDR2 is SVGAGI. V lost 6 bases, J lost 3 bases, and 8 bases stayed unmatched. This CDR3 region has 14 residues. In DNA, the CDR3 is TGTGCCAGCAGACCCGGACTAGTCAGCTACGAGCAGTACTTC. Its translation is CASRPGLVSYEQYF.

V and J are TRBV12-5 and TRBJ1-1; TRBD1 matches 8 bases. The germline CDR1 and CDR2 sequences are LGHNT and FRNRAP. V lost 1 base to trimming and J lost 12 bases; unmatched junction nucleotides: 7. The CDR3 length is 13 residues. CDR3 sequence: CASGLGQGRETFF. CDR3 DNA: TGTGCTAGTGGTTTGGGACAGGGGCGGGAAACTTTCTTT.

About this clone: Other DNA sequences from this sample encode an identical CDR3 as well. The chain couples TRBV7-2 to TRBJ1-1; perhaps TRBD1 as D (5 bases). Germline loops: CDR1 SGHTA, CDR2 FQGNSA. The CDR3 spans 13 residues. The V end was cut by 3 bases, the J end by 3 bases, with 8 bases between. CDR3 loop: CASSFTGDTEAFF. CDR3 nucleotides: TGTGCCAGCAGCTTTACGGGGGACACTGAAGCTTTCTTT. The whole variable domain, filled in from reference TRBV7-2 and TRBJ1-1, reads GAGVSQSPSNKVTEKGKDVELRCDPISGHTALYWYRQSLGQGLEFLIYFQGNSAPDKSGLPSDRFSAERTGGSVSTLTIQRTQQEDSAVYLCASSFTGDTEAFFGQGTRLTVV.

The chain uses TRBV6-4 and TRBJ1-2; no reliable D call. Germline values: CDR1 MRHNA, CDR2 SNTAGT. Trimming pared 4 bases from V and 2 bases from J, leaving 8 bases between. The CDR3 spans 13 residues. CDR3 in amino acids: CASSAGLNYGYTF. For the CDR3, the DNA is TGTGCCAGCAGTGCTGGGTTAAACTATGGCTACACCTTC.

The chain joins TRBV7-6 to TRBJ2-7; 7 bases are shared with TRBD1. The CDR3 spans 13 residues. V dropped 3 bases and J dropped 2; count of bases not matched to a gene: 1. The V gene's germline CDR1 is SGHVS and CDR2 FNYEAQ. The CDR3 loop is CASSFGTAYEQYF. The CDR3 coding sequence is TGTGCCAGCAGCTTTGGGACAGCCTACGAGCAGTACTTC.